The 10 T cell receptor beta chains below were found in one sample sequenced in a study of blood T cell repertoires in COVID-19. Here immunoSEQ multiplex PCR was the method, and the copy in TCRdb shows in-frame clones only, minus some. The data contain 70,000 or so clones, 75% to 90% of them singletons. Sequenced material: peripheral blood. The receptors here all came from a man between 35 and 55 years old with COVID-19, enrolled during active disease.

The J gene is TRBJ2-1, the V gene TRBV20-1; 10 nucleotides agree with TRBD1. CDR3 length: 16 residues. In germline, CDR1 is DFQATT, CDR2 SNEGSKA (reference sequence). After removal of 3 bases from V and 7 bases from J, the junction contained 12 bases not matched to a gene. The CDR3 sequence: CSASPGGTGDGNEQFF. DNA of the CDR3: TGCAGTGCTAGTCCTGGAGGGACAGGGGACGGAAATGAGCAGTTCTTC.

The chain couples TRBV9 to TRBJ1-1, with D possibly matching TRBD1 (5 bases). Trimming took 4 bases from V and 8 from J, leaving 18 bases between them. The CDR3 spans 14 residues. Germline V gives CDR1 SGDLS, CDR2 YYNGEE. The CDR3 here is CASSLGTPGGEAFF. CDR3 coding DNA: TGTGCCAGCAGCTTGGGGACGCCCGGGGGGGAAGCTTTCTTT.

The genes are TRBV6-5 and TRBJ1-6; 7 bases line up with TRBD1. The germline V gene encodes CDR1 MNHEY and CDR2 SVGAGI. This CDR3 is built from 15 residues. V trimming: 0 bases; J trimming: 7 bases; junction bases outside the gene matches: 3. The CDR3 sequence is CASSYSGTVNSPLHF. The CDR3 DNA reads TGTGCCAGCAGTTACTCGGGGACAGTAAATTCACCCCTCCACTTT.

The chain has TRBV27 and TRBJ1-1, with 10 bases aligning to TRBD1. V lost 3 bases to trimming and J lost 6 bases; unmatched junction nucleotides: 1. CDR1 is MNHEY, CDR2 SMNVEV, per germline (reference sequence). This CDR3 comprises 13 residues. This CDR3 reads CASSLTGGSEAFF. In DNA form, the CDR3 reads TGTGCCAGCAGTTTGACAGGGGGCTCTGAAGCTTTCTTT.

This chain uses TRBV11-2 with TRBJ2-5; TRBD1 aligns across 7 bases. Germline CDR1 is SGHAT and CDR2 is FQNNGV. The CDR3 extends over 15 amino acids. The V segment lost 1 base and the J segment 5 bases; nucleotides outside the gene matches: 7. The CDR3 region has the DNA TGTGCCAGCAGCTTAGTAGTAGGGGGCTGGGAGACCCAGTACTTC. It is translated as CASSLVVGGWETQYF.

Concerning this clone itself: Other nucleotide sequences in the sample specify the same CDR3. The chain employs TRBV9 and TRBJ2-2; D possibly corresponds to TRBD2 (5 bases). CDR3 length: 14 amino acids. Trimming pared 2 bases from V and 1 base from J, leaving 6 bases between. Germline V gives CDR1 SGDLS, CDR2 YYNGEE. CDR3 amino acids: CASSVGRNTGELFF. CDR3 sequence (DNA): TGTGCCAGCAGCGTTGGGAGGAACACCGGGGAGCTGTTTTTT.

The CDR3, as DNA: TGTGCCAGCAGTTTACAGGGAGAGACCCAGTACTTC. It yields the protein CASSLQGETQYF. The rearrangement links TRBV12-3 or TRBV12-4 to TRBJ2-5, with D maybe TRBD1 (5 bases). The CDR3 totals 12 residues. V was shortened by 2 bases and J by 4 bases, with 5 bases between the two germline ends.

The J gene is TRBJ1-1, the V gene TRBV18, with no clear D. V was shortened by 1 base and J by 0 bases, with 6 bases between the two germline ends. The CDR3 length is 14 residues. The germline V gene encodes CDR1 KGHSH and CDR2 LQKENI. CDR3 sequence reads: CASSPHQMNTEAFF. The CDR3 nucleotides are TGTGCCAGCTCACCACACCAGATGAACACTGAAGCTTTCTTT.

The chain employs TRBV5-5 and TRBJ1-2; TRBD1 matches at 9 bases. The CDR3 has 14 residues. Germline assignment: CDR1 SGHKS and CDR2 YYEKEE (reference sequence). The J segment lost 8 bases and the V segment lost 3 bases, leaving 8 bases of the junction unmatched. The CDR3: CASSSPGQGRGYTF. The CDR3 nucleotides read TGTGCCAGCAGCTCACCGGGACAGGGAAGGGGCTACACCTTC. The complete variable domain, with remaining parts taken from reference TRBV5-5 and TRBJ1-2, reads DAGVTQSPTHLIKTRGQQVTLRCSPISGHKSVSWYQQVLGQGPQFIFQYYEKEERGRGNFPDRFSARQFPNYSSELNVNALLLGDSALYLCASSSPGQGRGYTFGSGTRLTVV.

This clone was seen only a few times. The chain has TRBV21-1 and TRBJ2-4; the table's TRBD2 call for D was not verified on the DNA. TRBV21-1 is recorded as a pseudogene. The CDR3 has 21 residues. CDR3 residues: CASSKASGGCRFGESKNIQYF. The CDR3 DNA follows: TGTGCCAGCAGCAAAGCGTCAGGAGGGTGTCGTTTCGGGGAATCCAAAAACATTCAGTACTTC.